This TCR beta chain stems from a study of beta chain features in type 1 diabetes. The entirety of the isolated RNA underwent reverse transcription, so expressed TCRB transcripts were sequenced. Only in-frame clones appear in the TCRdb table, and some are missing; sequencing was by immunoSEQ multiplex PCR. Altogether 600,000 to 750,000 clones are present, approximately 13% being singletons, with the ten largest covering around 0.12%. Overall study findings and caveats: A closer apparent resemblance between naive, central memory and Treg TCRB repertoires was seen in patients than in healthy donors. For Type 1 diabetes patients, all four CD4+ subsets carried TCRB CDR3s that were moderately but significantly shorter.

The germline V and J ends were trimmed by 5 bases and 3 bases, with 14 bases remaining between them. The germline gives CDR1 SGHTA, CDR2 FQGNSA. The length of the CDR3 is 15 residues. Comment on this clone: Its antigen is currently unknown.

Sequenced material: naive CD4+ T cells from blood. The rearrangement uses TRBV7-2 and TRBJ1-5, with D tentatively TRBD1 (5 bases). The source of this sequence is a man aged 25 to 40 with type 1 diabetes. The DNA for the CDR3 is TGTGCCAGCAGCGCCCTGGGGCCCAACAATCAGCCCCAGCATTTT. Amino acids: CASSALGPNNQPQHF.